This T cell receptor (beta chain) came from a study of blood T cell repertoires in COVID-19. As for the study in general: Samples came from the United States, Italy and Spain, spanning acute and convalescent COVID-19. Sources were T cells, B-cell-depleted T cells, or PBMCs; the material itself was cDNA or gDNA.

Original data processing: Scientists estimated how many nucleated cells there were by amplifying reference gene primers. Repertoires were generated with immunoSEQ multiplex PCR, while TCRdb's copy carries only in-frame clones and drops some. The D gene and trimming were derived from the DNA, and the V and J assignments and clone size from that table. The sample carries some 210,000 clones, roughly 81% recorded once. Material for sequencing was peripheral blood. The sequence derives from a woman aged 70 to 79 with active or convalescent COVID-19.

This CDR3 reads CASPPPTGSTDTQYF. The CDR3 DNA is TGTGCCAGCCCTCCTCCTACAGGGAGCACAGATACGCAGTATTTT. The chain carries TRBV28 and TRBJ2-3; D might be TRBD1 (6 bases). The CDR3 is 15 amino acids. The germline V gene has CDR1 MDHEN and CDR2 SYDVKM. V lost 8 bases, J lost 0 bases, and 15 bases lay in between.